This T cell receptor (beta chain) was retrieved from a study of vaccination effects on CD4 cells after COVID-19. Generated by immunoSEQ multiplex PCR, the TCRdb table keeps only in-frame clones and is missing some. The repertoire holds about 15,000 clones, over 65% seen once, with about 20% in the top ten. Before sequencing took place, the ViraFEST assay used viral peptide pools to expand antigen-specific CD4+ T cells. Once cultured for nine to ten days, the cells underwent separation to obtain CD4+ T cells. PCR confirmed that the person was infected with SARS-CoV-2 between March and December 2020. The participants, recipients of two vaccine doses, got either BNT162b2 or mRNA-1273. On both days 3 and 7, half of the culture medium was replaced with IL-2 medium. The trim removed 6 bases at V and 2 bases at J, leaving 4 bases unmatched. CDR3 length equals 14 residues. Germline V gene lookup returns CDR1 ENHRY and CDR2 SYGVKD.

As concerns this clone: What it binds is unknown.

The chain has TRBV10-3 and TRBJ1-2; 9 bases line up with TRBD1. Sequences were derived from CD4+ T cells from PBMCs cultured with SARS-CoV-2 spike peptides, sampled after COVID-19 vaccination. The TCR sequence derives from a human donor who had a prior SARS-CoV-2 infection. The CDR3 loop reads CAIRGTGTNYGYTF. Here the CDR3 DNA reads TGTGCCATCAGAGGGACAGGGACCAACTATGGCTACACCTTC.